The present T cell receptor beta chain was sequenced within a study of glioma-infiltrating T cells after dendritic cell vaccination. The CDR3 runs to 17 residues. V shed 4 bases, J shed 9 bases, and the junction held 9 bases outside the gene matches. In germline, CDR1 is LNHDA, CDR2 SQIVND (reference sequence). Method: immunoSEQ multiplex PCR; TCRdb's copy keeps in-frame clones and lacks some. The table lists about 76,000 clones, roughly 84% of them singletons. This clone was counted a few times. Time point denoted: after dendritic cell vaccination, including at tumor progression/relapse. This chain connects TRBV19 to TRBJ2-1, with 16 bases that match TRBD2. This specimen consisted of blood, obtained after dendritic cell vaccination. The source is a human donor with glioblastoma. CDR3: CASSSTGTSGRGSEQFF. The CDR3 DNA is TGTGCCAGTAGTAGTACCGGGACTAGCGGGAGGGGGAGTGAGCAGTTCTTC.